Below are 27 T cell receptor beta chains sequenced from a single sample in a study of T-cell reconstitution after alpha-beta-depleted transplantation in children (dated by TCRdb to the mid-2010s). Library preparation used PCR. The instrument was an Illumina HiSeq 2500. To normalize quantification of the TCRbeta repertoire, the TCR libraries were built with molecular barcoding that relied on unique molecular identifiers. In TCRdb, the public reads were trimmed at Q25 with fastp and aligned with MiXCR, with productive beta chains retained. Merged by CDR3 protein, the rows form single entries marked with the most common genes and DNA. Counted in this sample were over 200,000 distinct CDR3 sequences; roughly a tenth of them appeared once. The leading ten clones occupy about 30% of the sample. The treatment or condition label here, explained by the study, means: allogeneic hematopoietic cell transplantation with graft depleted of TCRalphabeta T cells and CD19 B cells.

The sequenced sample was PBMCs, obtained before TCRalphabeta/CD19-depleted stem cell transplant. These receptors were collected from a child less than two years old with acute myeloid leukemia, due to receive a stem cell transplant.

This clonotype was seen at least ten times. The genes are TRBV29-1 and TRBJ1-5, with a weak D call TRBD1 (5 bases). CDR1 and CDR2 from the germline V gene are SQVTM and ANQGSEA. Trimming shortened V by 5 bases and J by 4 bases, and 12 bases separated the two germline ends. CDR3 length: 13 amino acids. The CDR3, as DNA: TGCAGCGTTTCTCAGGGCGAGAATCAGCCCCAGCATTTT. Translated, it gives CSVSQGENQPQHF.

This clonotype has a count of ten or more. The chain links TRBV20-1 to TRBJ2-5; 11 bases line up with TRBD2. V was clipped by 4 bases and J by 4 bases; unmatched bases: 8. The CDR3 covers 15 residues. The germline CDR1 and CDR2 sequences are DFQATT and SNEGSKA (reference sequence). In nucleotides, the CDR3 is TGCAGTGCTACTCCCCACGGGACTAGCGGAGAGACCCAGTACTTC. As protein: CSATPHGTSGETQYF.

This clonotype was seen ten or more times. This chain connects TRBV12-3 or TRBV12-4 to TRBJ2-7; 7 positions match TRBD2. V dropped 3 bases and J dropped 0; count of bases not matched to a gene: 5. The CDR3 consists of 15 residues. This CDR3 reads CASSLMLAGSYEQYF. For the CDR3, the DNA is TGTGCCAGCAGTTTGATGTTAGCGGGCTCCTACGAGCAGTACTTC.

This clonotype has ten or more counts. The chain recombines TRBV28 with TRBJ1-6; possibly TRBD1 for D (5 bases). The CDR3 has 14 residues. Trimming took off 6 bases at V and 8 bases at J, with 14 bases between the two ends. Germline V lookup: CDR1 MDHEN, CDR2 SYDVKM. CDR3 sequence reads: CASRGTETYSPLHF. The CDR3 DNA is TGTGCCAGCAGGGGGACGGAAACTTATTCACCCCTCCACTTT.

The chain carries TRBV19 and TRBJ2-2; D possibly corresponds to TRBD2 (5 bases). This CDR3 has 16 residues. Trimming pared 5 bases from V and 1 base from J, leaving 14 bases between. The germline V gene encodes CDR1 LNHDA and CDR2 SQIVND (reference sequence). CDR3 amino acids: CASSGPLEENTGELFF. The CDR3 coding sequence is TGTGCCAGTAGTGGGCCCTTGGAGGAGAACACCGGGGAGCTGTTTTTT.

This clonotype appeared many times. J is TRBJ1-1 and V is TRBV5-1; tentatively, D is TRBD1 (6 bases). CDR3 length equals 15 residues. CDR1 is SGHRS, CDR2 YFSETQ, per germline. The ends were cut back, 0 bases at V and 1 base at J, with 10 bases in the middle. CDR3 residues: CASSLGGAANTEAFF. The CDR3 nucleotides read TGCGCCAGCAGCTTGGGGGGGGCGGCGAACACTGAAGCTTTCTTT.

Regarding this clonotype: It may be a read error: a sequence one base away is much more abundant. CDR3 loop: CASSNEETQYF. The DNA for the CDR3 is TGTGCCAGCAGTAACGAAGAGACCCAGTACTTC. The V call is TRBV28, the J call TRBJ2-5; D not certain. Germline CDR1 MDHEN, CDR2 SYDVKM. V dropped 5 bases and J dropped 3 bases, with 4 bases sitting between them. There are 11 residues in the CDR3.

This clonotype was detected a few times. The CDR3 region is CATTGGGDNKNIQYF. In nucleotides, the CDR3 is TGTGCCACTACAGGGGGGGGGGATAACAAAAACATTCAGTACTTC. The V call is TRBV7-2, the J call TRBJ2-4, with D perhaps matching TRBD1 (8 bases). Germline V CDR1 and CDR2: SGHTA, FQGNSA. V was shortened by 10 bases and J by 3 bases, with 19 bases between the two germline ends. This CDR3 contains 15 residues.

This clonotype was observed many times. The chain links TRBV12-3 or TRBV12-4 to TRBJ2-2, with 8 positions matching TRBD1. The junction had 10 bases not matched to a gene; V was cut back by 6 bases and J by 7 bases. The CDR3 length is 15 residues. Here the CDR3 DNA reads TGTGCCAGCAGCTGGGGGACAGGAGGGATCGGGGAGCTGTTTTTT. This sequence encodes CASSWGTGGIGELFF.

This clonotype was seen at least ten times. V gene TRBV7-2 combines with J gene TRBJ1-1; maybe TRBD1 (5 bases). The CDR3 length is 13 residues. Germline V CDR1 and CDR2: SGHTA, FQGNSA. Trimming removed 7 bases at V and 3 bases at J, with 12 bases between. DNA of the CDR3: TGTGCCAGCAACACAGGTATGCACACTGAAGCTTTCTTT. Translation gives CASNTGMHTEAFF.

At least ten counts were recorded for this clonotype. The chain is built from TRBV5-8 and TRBJ2-2, with D hard to call. The CDR3 contains 15 residues. Trimming stripped 5 bases from V and 5 bases from J, with 16 bases between. Germline-derived CDR1 and CDR2 are SGHTS and YDEGEE. The CDR3 DNA follows: TGTGCCAGCAGTGGCAGGCGTTATCAAACCGGGGAGCTGTTTTTT. It is translated as CASSGRRYQTGELFF.

In the case of this clonotype: This may come from a read error, since a much larger clone is one base off. The chain couples TRBV11-2 to TRBJ2-3; 9 bases line up with TRBD2. CDR3 length: 14 residues. The germline V gene encodes CDR1 SGHAT and CDR2 FQNNGV. CDR3 DNA: TGTGTCAGCAGCTTTGCGGGGGGGTTGGATACGCAGTATTTT. Amino acids: CVSSFAGGLDTQYF.

The table lists this clonotype with a few counts. The V call is TRBV5-5, the J call TRBJ1-2; perhaps TRBD1 as D (5 bases). Trimming pared 4 bases from V and 5 bases from J, leaving 15 bases between. The germline gives CDR1 SGHKS, CDR2 YYEKEE (reference sequence). The CDR3 totals 14 residues. This chain's CDR3 is CASSRWGVSYGYTF. CDR3 DNA sequence: TGTGCCAGCAGCCGCTGGGGGGTCTCATATGGCTACACCTTC.

Comments on this clonotype: A clone one base away is much larger, so this may be a read error. The chain joins TRBV30 to TRBJ1-2; a possible D gene is TRBD1 (6 bases). The CDR3 runs 12 residues. CDR1 is GTSNPN, CDR2 SVGIG, per germline (reference sequence). Here the CDR3 reads CAWSPDSYGFTF. CDR3 nucleotides: TGTGCCTGGAGTCCGGACAGCTATGGCTTCACCTTC.

A few counts support this clonotype. The rearrangement uses TRBV18 and TRBJ2-7; D possibly uses TRBD1 or TRBD2 (7 bases each). This CDR3 comprises 15 residues. Trimming took 3 bases from V and 5 from J, leaving 17 bases between them. Germline assignment: CDR1 KGHSH and CDR2 LQKENI. The CDR3 coding sequence is TGTGCCAGCTCACCGCAGGGGGGGGGCGCCGACGAGCAGTACTTC. Translation: CASSPQGGGADEQYF.

The rearrangement uses TRBV5-1 and TRBJ1-5; 8 nucleotides line up with TRBD1. This CDR3 has 15 residues. Germline-derived CDR1 and CDR2 are SGHRS and YFSETQ. V shed 10 bases and J 1 base; nucleotides not matched to a gene: 10. The CDR3 bases are TGCGCCTCGCGACAGGGGAGTGGAAGCAATCAGCCCCAGCATTTT. It yields the protein CASRQGSGSNQPQHF.

This clonotype was detected a few times. This chain joins TRBV6-2 or TRBV6-3 and TRBJ2-5, with D unresolved. Trimming pared 5 bases from V and 4 bases from J, leaving 14 bases between. Germline CDR1 MNHEY, CDR2 SVGEGT. This CDR3 has 14 residues. The CDR3 DNA sequence: TGTGCCAGCAGTACCCGACAAGGCCTAGAGACCCAGTACTTC. Translation: CASSTRQGLETQYF.

This clonotype was picked up many times. The chain uses TRBV7-9 and TRBJ2-1; 12 bases are shared with TRBD2. CDR1 is SEHNR, CDR2 FQNEAQ, per germline (reference sequence). The CDR3 is 17 residues long. The junction had 4 bases not matched to a gene; V was cut back by 1 base and J by 3 bases. CDR3 in DNA: TGTGCCAGCAGCTTAGGCTTGACTAGCGGGAGCTACAATGAGCAGTTCTTC. It encodes CASSLGLTSGSYNEQFF.

This clonotype showed up many times. DNA of the CDR3: TGCGCCAGCAGCTTGGGGGTGGTCACAGATACGCAGTATTTT. It specifies CASSLGVVTDTQYF. The chain joins TRBV5-1 to TRBJ2-3; D is unresolved. The CDR3 extends over 14 amino acids. V shed 0 bases and J shed 2 bases, with 7 bases lying between them. Germline values: CDR1 SGHRS, CDR2 YFSETQ.

CDR3 protein: CASSFGVWLADEQYF. As DNA, the CDR3 is TGTGCCAGCAGTTTCGGGGTATGGCTAGCCGACGAGCAGTACTTC. The chain recombines TRBV6-2 or TRBV6-3 with TRBJ2-7; TRBD2 might be the D (5 bases). V lost 4 bases and J 5 bases, leaving 18 bases between the germline ends. CDR1 is MNHEY and CDR2 is SVGEGT in the germline V gene. The length of the CDR3 is 15 residues.

The sample holds many counts of this clonotype. The V and J genes are TRBV20-1 and TRBJ2-4; 8 nucleotides agree with TRBD1. V gave up 5 bases and J gave up 6 bases; unmatched junction bases: 12. The CDR3 has 15 amino acids. Germline CDR1 reads DFQATT; CDR2 reads SNEGSKA (reference sequence). The DNA for the CDR3 is TGCAGTGCTTCCCCACTCCAGGGGGCTGGAAACATTCAGTACTTC. Amino acids: CSASPLQGAGNIQYF.

This clonotype has ten or more counts. The CDR3 is CASSLQVPGELFF. The CDR3 nucleotides are TGCGCCAGCAGTTTACAGGTACCCGGGGAGCTGTTTTTT. The chain recombines TRBV10-2 with TRBJ2-2, with D possibly matching TRBD1 (5 bases). Trimming stripped 5 bases from V and 6 bases from J, with 10 bases between. Germline V gives CDR1 WSHSY, CDR2 SAAADI. The CDR3 is 13 amino acids.

At least ten counts were recorded for this clonotype. The rearrangement links TRBV6-1 to TRBJ2-5; the D gene is possibly TRBD1 (5 bases). Germline-derived CDR1 and CDR2 are MNHNS and SASEGT. Deletions cut 6 bases from V and 1 base from J, with 12 bases between. CDR3 length equals 14 residues. The CDR3 nucleotides read TGTGCCAGCAGCCACCAGACAGTCCAAGAGACCCAGTACTTC. Its translation is CASSHQTVQETQYF.

This clonotype has at least ten counts. V and J are TRBV18 and TRBJ1-1; D possibly corresponds to TRBD1 (5 bases). The germline V gene encodes CDR1 KGHSH and CDR2 LQKENI. CDR3 length equals 17 residues. V gave up 3 bases and J gave up 0 bases, with 17 bases separating them. The CDR3 reads CASSPLKGTVMNTEAFF. The CDR3, as DNA: TGTGCCAGCTCACCCCTGAAGGGGACGGTGATGAACACTGAAGCTTTCTTT. The complete variable domain, with remaining parts taken from reference TRBV18 and TRBJ1-1, reads NAGVMQNPRHLVRRRGQEARLRCSPMKGHSHVYWYRQLPEEGLKFMVYLQKENIIDESGMPKERFSAEFPKEGPSILRIQQVVRGDSAAYFCASSPLKGTVMNTEAFFGQGTRLTVV.

This clonotype was counted ten times or more. The chain couples TRBV27 to TRBJ1-5; D might be TRBD1 (5 bases). The V gene lost 6 bases and the J gene lost 4 bases, with 10 bases spanning the gap. The CDR3 is 13 amino acids. Per the germline V gene, CDR1 is MNHEY and CDR2 is SMNVEV (reference sequence). The CDR3 DNA is TGTGCCAGCAGAGGACGGGGGAATCAGCCCCAGCATTTT. The encoded protein is CASRGRGNQPQHF.

This clonotype was seen at least ten times. The chain uses TRBV7-9 and TRBJ2-1; 10 positions agree with TRBD2. Unmatched junction bases numbered 11, after V lost 1 base and J lost 8 bases. The CDR3 has 17 residues. The germline V gene has CDR1 SEHNR and CDR2 FQNEAQ (reference sequence). The CDR3 DNA reads as TGTGCCAGCAGCTTAGTGAGTCGGGCTAGCGGGAGCTATGAGCAGTTCTTC. Protein sequence: CASSLVSRASGSYEQFF. The full variable domain, completed using reference TRBV7-9 and TRBJ2-1, is DTGVSQNPRHKITKRGQNVTFRCDPISEHNRLYWYRQTLGQGPEFLTYFQNEAQLEKSRLLSDRFSAERPKGSFSTLEIQRTEQGDSAMYLCASSLVSRASGSYEQFFGPGTRLTVL.

This clonotype was found many times. This chain connects TRBV20-1 to TRBJ2-7; D is perhaps TRBD2 (5 bases). Germline V CDR1 and CDR2: DFQATT, SNEGSKA (reference sequence). This CDR3 has 15 residues. Trimming removed 3 bases at V and 0 bases at J, with 15 bases between. The CDR3 nucleotides read TGCAGTGCTAGTTCCGGGGTTGCGAGCTCCTACGAGCAGTACTTC. Residues: CSASSGVASSYEQYF.